This T cell receptor (beta chain) appears in the sequencing data of a study of blood T cell repertoires in COVID-19. Study-wide context: Nucleic acid was either cDNA or gDNA, and it came from T cells, B-cell-depleted T cells, or PBMCs.

Original data processing: By means of reference gene primer amplification, nucleated cell counts were estimated. The protocol was immunoSEQ multiplex PCR, while the TCRdb copy is restricted to in-frame clones and leaves out a portion. V, J and clone size are taken as reported in that table, and D and trimming were inferred from the DNA itself. In the table there are 250,000 to 300,000 clones, approximately 90% of which are singletons. This CDR3 comprises 16 residues. Germline CDR1 SNHLY, CDR2 FYNNEI. The V segment lost 6 bases and the J segment 4 bases; nucleotides outside the gene matches: 14. The rearrangement links TRBV2 to TRBJ2-5; 7 nucleotides match TRBD2. The sequenced sample was peripheral blood. This receptor was obtained from a young man with active or convalescent COVID-19. The CDR3 nucleotides are TGTGCCAGCAGGAACTATGGGGGGGGAGTGGTAGAGACCCAGTACTTC. Encoded protein: CASRNYGGGVVETQYF. Looking up the rest from reference TRBV2 and TRBJ2-5 gives the full variable domain: EPEVTQTPSHQVTQMGQEVILRCVPISNHLYFYWYRQILGQKVEFLVSFYNNEISEKSEIFDDQFSVERPDGSNFTLKIRSTKLEDSAMYFCASRNYGGGVVETQYFGPGTRLLVL.